This T cell receptor (beta chain) was recovered during a study of regulatory T cells in long-lasting Graves disease. On the study more broadly: Over-5-year antithyroid drug use with positive TSH receptor antibodies defined persistent Graves' disease in the study.

HTBI primers from iRepertoire and Arm-PCR of CDR3 regions yielded the TCR beta libraries. Using its own MiXCR run on the multiplex PCR reads, TCRdb lists one record per CDR3 protein. The table lists 650,000 to 850,000 distinct CDR3 sequences, 30% of them singletons. Time point reported: persistent/refractory GD, antithyroid drugs over 5 years with positive TRAb. Generation of the TCR library employed RNA extracted from PBMCs. Germline CDR1 reads MNHEY; CDR2 reads SMNVEV (reference sequence). The CDR3 spans 12 residues. V was clipped by 6 bases and J by 6 bases, with 9 bases between them. Specimen: peripheral blood mononuclear cells (PBMCs), collected when the disease was refractory, from a patient treated with antithyroid drugs. This clonotype originated in a female donor with Graves disease. The chain uses TRBV27 and TRBJ1-5, with D possibly being TRBD1 (5 bases). The DNA for the CDR3 is TGTGCCAGCAGCAATCAGGGTCAGCCCCAGCATTTT. Its translation is CASSNQGQPQHF.